Below, 26 T cell receptor beta chains from the same sample are listed, as sequenced in a study of identical twins. TCRdb passed the 5' RACE reads through MiXCR, listing each CDR3 protein once. This table holds 1,800,000 or so distinct CDR3 sequences, about 32% found once. Material for sequencing was cord blood. The origin of the receptors is a newborn girl in good health.

This clonotype turned up a few times. At one end the junction does not follow the germline gene, possibly because of a read error. The chain carries TRBV27 and TRBJ1-6, with D possibly matching TRBD1 (5 bases). The length of the CDR3 is 15 residues. Germline V gene sequence: CDR1 MNHEY, CDR2 SMNVEV (reference sequence). The CDR3 bases are TGTTCCAGCAGTTTAGAGGGACTTTGGAATTCACCCCTCCACTTT. Encoded protein: CSSSLEGLWNSPLHF.

This clonotype was picked up a small number of times. The genes are TRBV20-1 and TRBJ1-1; 8 nucleotides match TRBD1. The germline V gene has CDR1 DFQATT and CDR2 SNEGSKA (reference sequence). With V trimmed by 6 bases and J by 0 bases, 6 bases remained unmatched. The CDR3 spans 14 residues. The CDR3 here is CSATKGQVNTEAFF. In DNA, the CDR3 is TGCAGTGCCACCAAGGGACAGGTGAACACTGAAGCTTTCTTT.

This clonotype occurred a few times. The genes are TRBV20-1 and TRBJ2-3, with a possible D match to TRBD2 (7 bases). V lost 2 bases, J lost 9 bases, and 21 bases lay in between. CDR1 is DFQATT and CDR2 is SNEGSKA in the germline V gene (reference sequence). The CDR3 consists of 15 residues. CDR3 amino acids: CSARQPSGATGTQYF. The CDR3 nucleotides read TGCAGTGCTAGACAGCCTAGCGGCGCCACAGGGACGCAGTATTTT.

The chain recombines TRBV6-6 with TRBJ2-3; TRBD2 aligns across 8 bases. There are 17 residues in the CDR3. J lost 0 bases, V lost 6 bases, and 11 bases had no gene match. CDR1 and CDR2 (germline): MNHNY, SVGAGI (reference sequence). The CDR3 reads CASSRNLAGTSTDTQYF. Written as DNA, the CDR3 is TGTGCCAGCAGCCGTAACCTAGCGGGTACTAGCACAGATACGCAGTATTTT.

The chain has TRBV6-5 and TRBJ2-5; 11 nucleotides align to TRBD2. CDR3 length: 17 amino acids. V shed 0 bases and J 1 base; nucleotides not matched to a gene: 4. Germline CDR1 MNHEY, CDR2 SVGAGI. In DNA form, the CDR3 reads TGTGCCAGCAGTTACTCGAGACTAGCGGGATTCCAAGAGACCCAGTACTTC. Its translation is CASSYSRLAGFQETQYF.

V gene TRBV24-1 combines with J gene TRBJ2-3, with D possibly being TRBD2 (6 bases). The V and J ends lost 4 bases and 2 bases respectively, with 12 bases between them. The CDR3 sequence is 15 residues long. Germline lookup yields CDR1 KGHDR and CDR2 SFDVKD. In DNA form, the CDR3 reads TGTGCCACCAGTGAGCCACTAGCAACCACAGATACGCAGTATTTT. This codes for CATSEPLATTDTQYF.

V gene TRBV10-3 combines with J gene TRBJ1-4; a possible D gene is TRBD1 (6 bases). The germline V and J ends were trimmed by 2 bases and 5 bases, with 9 bases remaining between them. There are 14 residues in the CDR3. Germline CDR1 reads ENHRY; CDR2 reads SYGVKD. The CDR3 spells CAISETGPNEKLFF. The CDR3 region has the DNA TGTGCCATCAGTGAGACAGGGCCAAATGAAAAACTGTTTTTT.

The chain carries TRBV20-1 and TRBJ2-1; a weak D match, TRBD2 (6 bases). The ends were cut back, 2 bases at V and 8 bases at J, with 10 bases in the middle. Germline-derived CDR1 and CDR2 are DFQATT and SNEGSKA (reference sequence). The CDR3 totals 12 residues. The CDR3 sequence is CSARRTGDEQFF. CDR3 DNA: TGCAGTGCTAGAAGGACGGGGGATGAGCAGTTCTTC.

J is TRBJ2-5 and V is TRBV24-1; possible D gene TRBD2, 5 bases. The V gene's germline CDR1 is KGHDR and CDR2 SFDVKD. Deletions cut 5 bases from V and 10 bases from J, with 16 bases between. The CDR3 contains 13 residues. This chain's CDR3 is CATSGGPLMNQYF. CDR3 coding DNA: TGTGCCACCAGTGGAGGGCCCCTGATGAACCAGTACTTC.

Only a few counts were recorded for this clonotype. The J gene is TRBJ2-1, the V gene TRBV19, with no clear D. Trimming took off 0 bases at V and 1 base at J, with 13 bases between the two ends. This CDR3 comprises 17 residues. Germline lookup yields CDR1 LNHDA and CDR2 SQIVND (reference sequence). The CDR3 loop is CASSIDLTLRSYNEQFF. The DNA of the CDR3 is TGTGCCAGTAGTATAGATCTCACCCTAAGGTCCTACAATGAGCAGTTCTTC.

This clonotype was detected only a few times. This chain connects TRBV6-6 to TRBJ2-6; unclear D gene. V was trimmed by 7 bases and J by 2 bases, leaving 6 bases between them. Looked up from germline, CDR1 is MNHNY and CDR2 is SVGAGI (reference sequence). The CDR3 is made up of 13 amino acids. The CDR3 region has the DNA TGTGCCAGCACAGTACCTGGGGCCAACGTCCTGACTTTC. This encodes CASTVPGANVLTF.

This clonotype was picked up a small number of times. This may come from a read error, since a much larger clone is one base off. The J gene is TRBJ1-1, the V gene TRBV6-6, with 7 bases matching TRBD1. V dropped 6 bases and J dropped 1; count of bases not matched to a gene: 5. CDR1 and CDR2 (germline): MNHNY, SVGAGI (reference sequence). The CDR3 sequence is 14 residues long. CDR3: CASRPGTENTEAFF. The DNA for the CDR3 is TGTGCCAGCAGACCCGGGACAGAGAACACTGAAGCTTTCTTT.

The chain joins TRBV7-2 to TRBJ2-7; D possibly corresponds to TRBD2 (6 bases). CDR1 and CDR2 (germline): SGHTA, FQGNSA. Trimming shortened V by 2 bases and J by 7 bases, and 15 bases separated the two germline ends. The CDR3 has 14 residues. CDR3 DNA: TGTGCCAGCAGCTTATCGGCTAGCGCGAATGAGCAGTACTTC. This encodes CASSLSASANEQYF.

This clonotype showed up just once. This chain connects TRBV27 to TRBJ2-5; the D is unclear. Germline CDR1 MNHEY, CDR2 SMNVEV (reference sequence). CDR3 length equals 14 residues. V dropped 1 base and J dropped 11 bases, with 17 bases sitting between them. The CDR3 DNA reads as TGTGCCAGCAGTTTATACTCATTCTACAATGAGCAGTACTTC. Translated: CASSLYSFYNEQYF.

This clonotype has a handful of counts. This chain uses TRBV24-1 with TRBJ2-1; D may be TRBD1 (5 bases). Looked up from germline, CDR1 is KGHDR and CDR2 is SFDVKD. The CDR3 totals 17 residues. V shed 3 bases and J shed 3 bases, with 17 bases lying between them. CDR3 sequence reads: CATSDPMKDIYYNEQFF. In nucleotides, the CDR3 is TGTGCCACCAGTGATCCGATGAAGGACATCTACTACAATGAGCAGTTCTTC.

The rearrangement uses TRBV9 and TRBJ2-6, with a weak D call TRBD1 (6 bases). This CDR3 has 18 residues. CDR1 and CDR2 (germline): SGDLS, YYNGEE. V was clipped by 4 bases and J by 0 bases, with 17 bases between them. CDR3 in amino acids: CASSPRPGQLSGANVLTF. DNA of the CDR3: TGTGCCAGCAGCCCGCGCCCCGGACAGCTCTCTGGGGCCAACGTCCTGACTTTC.

Note on this clonotype: Since the CDR3 does not end with the conserved phenylalanine or tryptophan, this likely comes from a read error. CDR3 sequence reads: CSARATGDTGELFC. The CDR3 DNA reads as TGCAGTGCTAGAGCAACAGGAGACACCGGGGAGCTGTTTTGT. The chain joins TRBV20-1 to TRBJ2-2, with D possibly matching TRBD1 (5 bases). The CDR3 consists of 14 residues. Germline V lookup: CDR1 DFQATT, CDR2 SNEGSKA (reference sequence). V shed 1 base and J shed 3 bases, with 9 bases lying between them.

This clonotype was seen only a few times. In DNA, the CDR3 is TGCAGCGCCTTGACTAGCTATGAGCAGTTCTTC. Amino acid sequence: CSALTSYEQFF. V usage is TRBV29-1 and J usage is TRBJ2-1; 7 positions agree with TRBD2. Trimming cost V 7 bases and J 8 bases; bases outside gene matches: 5. The length of the CDR3 is 11 residues. Germline V gene sequence: CDR1 SQVTM, CDR2 ANQGSEA.

This chain links TRBV12-3 or TRBV12-4 with TRBJ2-5, with TRBD1 matching over 8 bases. V shed 6 bases, J shed 4 bases, and the junction held 7 bases outside the gene matches. This CDR3 region has 14 residues. This chain's CDR3 is CASSPDRELETQYF. The CDR3 nucleotides read TGTGCCAGCAGCCCGGACAGGGAATTAGAGACCCAGTACTTC.

In this sample, this clonotype turned up a few times. The chain joins TRBV13 to TRBJ2-3, with 8 bases matching TRBD2. CDR1 is PRHDT, CDR2 FYEKMQ, per germline (reference sequence). The CDR3 is 15 amino acids. Trimming cost V 5 bases and J 5 bases; bases outside gene matches: 9. The CDR3: CASSPLAGTGDTQYF. DNA for the CDR3: TGTGCCAGCAGCCCATTAGCGGGGACGGGAGATACGCAGTATTTT.

In this sample, this clonotype turned up many times. The rearrangement joins TRBV27 to TRBJ2-1; TRBD2 matches at 12 bases. The length of the CDR3 is 15 residues. J was trimmed by 8 bases and V by 5 bases; bases with no gene match: 7. The V gene's germline CDR1 is MNHEY and CDR2 SMNVEV (reference sequence). CDR3 in DNA: TGTGCCAGCAGTCCCCCTAGCGGGGGGGGCGATGAGCAGTTCTTC. Its translation is CASSPPSGGGDEQFF.

The chain has TRBV12-3 or TRBV12-4 and TRBJ2-2; 9 nucleotides align to TRBD2. The CDR3 runs 15 residues. With V trimmed by 6 bases and J by 7 bases, 9 bases remained unmatched. The CDR3 nucleotides are TGTGCCAGCAGCCATAGCGGGAGTTCTAACGGGGAGCTGTTTTTT. Its translation: CASSHSGSSNGELFF.

This clonotype has only one observation. J is TRBJ2-7 and V is TRBV6-5; 8 bases agree with TRBD2. CDR3 length equals 14 residues. Germline CDR1 and CDR2: MNHEY and SVGAGI. With 11 bases clipped from V and 2 bases from J, the junction kept 11 bases outside the gene matches. CDR3 sequence reads: CAERAGEPPYEQYF. The CDR3 coding sequence is TGTGCCGAAAGAGCGGGAGAGCCCCCCTACGAGCAGTACTTC.

The rearrangement uses TRBV3-1 and TRBJ2-1; 9 nucleotides align to TRBD2. J gave up 6 bases and V 5 bases, and 11 bases lay outside the gene matches. The CDR3 loop spans 16 amino acids. Germline values: CDR1 LGHDT, CDR2 YNNKEL (reference sequence). The CDR3 DNA follows: TGTGCCAGCAGCAACAAGGTGTGGCGGGGGGGCAATGAGCAGTTCTTC. Protein sequence: CASSNKVWRGGNEQFF.

This clonotype was found a few times. The chain joins TRBV12-3 or TRBV12-4 to TRBJ1-1; the match to TRBD1 covers 10 bases. The V gene end was trimmed by 6 bases and the J gene end by 7 bases; junction bases not matched to a gene: 8. CDR3 size: 14 residues. The DNA of the CDR3 is TGTGCCAGCAGCAACCGGGACAGGGGATTTGAAGCTTTCTTT. As protein: CASSNRDRGFEAFF.

This clonotype was observed a few times. The chain links TRBV19 to TRBJ2-5; TRBD1 aligns across 12 bases. The germline CDR1 and CDR2 sequences are LNHDA and SQIVND (reference sequence). The CDR3 runs to 14 residues. J lost 11 bases, V lost 4 bases, and 8 bases had no gene match. The CDR3 region has the DNA TGTGCCAGTAGTACCGGGACAGGGGGCAATGAGCAGTACTTC. Amino acid sequence: CASSTGTGGNEQYF.